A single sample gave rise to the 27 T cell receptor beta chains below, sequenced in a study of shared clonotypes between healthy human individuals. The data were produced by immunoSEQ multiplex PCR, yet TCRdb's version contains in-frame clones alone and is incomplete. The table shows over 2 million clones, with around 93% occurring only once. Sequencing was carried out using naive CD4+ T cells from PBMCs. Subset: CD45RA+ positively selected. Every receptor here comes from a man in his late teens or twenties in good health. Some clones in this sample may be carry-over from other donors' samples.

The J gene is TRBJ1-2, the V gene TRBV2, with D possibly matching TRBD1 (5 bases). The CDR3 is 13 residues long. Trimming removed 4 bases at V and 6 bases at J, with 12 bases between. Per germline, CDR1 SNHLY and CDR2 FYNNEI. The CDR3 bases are TGTGCCAGCAGTGGACAGTCTTTCGATGGCTACACCTTC. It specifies CASSGQSFDGYTF.

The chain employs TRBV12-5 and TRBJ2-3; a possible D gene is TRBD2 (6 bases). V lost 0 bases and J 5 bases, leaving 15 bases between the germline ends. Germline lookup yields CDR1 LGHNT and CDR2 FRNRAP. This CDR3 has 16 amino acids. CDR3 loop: CASGLVLGGVGDTQYF. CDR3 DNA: TGTGCTAGTGGTTTGGTACTTGGAGGGGTGGGAGATACGCAGTATTTT.

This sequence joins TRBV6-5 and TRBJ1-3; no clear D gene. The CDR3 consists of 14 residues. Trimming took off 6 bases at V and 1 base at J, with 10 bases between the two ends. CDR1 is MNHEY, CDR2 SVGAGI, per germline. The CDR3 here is CASSSTLSGNTIYF. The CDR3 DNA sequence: TGTGCCAGCAGCTCGACCCTATCTGGAAACACCATATATTTT.

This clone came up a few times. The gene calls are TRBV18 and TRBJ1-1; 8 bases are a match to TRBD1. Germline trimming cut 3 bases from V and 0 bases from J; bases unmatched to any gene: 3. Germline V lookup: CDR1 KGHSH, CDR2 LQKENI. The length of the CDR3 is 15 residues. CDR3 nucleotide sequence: TGTGCCAGCTCACCTTGGACAGGGATGAACACTGAAGCTTTCTTT. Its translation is CASSPWTGMNTEAFF.

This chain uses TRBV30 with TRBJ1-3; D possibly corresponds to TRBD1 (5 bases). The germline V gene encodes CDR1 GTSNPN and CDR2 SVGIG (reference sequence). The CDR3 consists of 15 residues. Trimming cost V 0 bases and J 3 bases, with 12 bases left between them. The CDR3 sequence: CAWSVEGLGGNTIYF. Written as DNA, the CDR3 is TGTGCCTGGAGTGTAGAGGGGCTCGGTGGAAACACCATATATTTT.

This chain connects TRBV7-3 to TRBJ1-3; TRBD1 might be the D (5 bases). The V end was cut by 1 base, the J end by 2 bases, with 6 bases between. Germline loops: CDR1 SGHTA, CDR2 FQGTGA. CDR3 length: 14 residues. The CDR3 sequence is CASSLKGTGNTIYF. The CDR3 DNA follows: TGTGCCAGCAGCTTAAAGGGGACTGGAAACACCATATATTTT.

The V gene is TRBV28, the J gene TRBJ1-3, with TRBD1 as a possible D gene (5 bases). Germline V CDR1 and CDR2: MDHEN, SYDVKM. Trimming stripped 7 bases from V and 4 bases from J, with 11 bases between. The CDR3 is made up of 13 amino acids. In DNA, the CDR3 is TGTGCCAGCATTCGGGGGATAGGAAACACCATATATTTT. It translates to CASIRGIGNTIYF. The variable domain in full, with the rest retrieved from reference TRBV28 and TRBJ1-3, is DVKVTQSSRYLVKRTGEKVFLECVQDMDHENMFWYRQDPGLGLRLIYFSYDVKMKEKGDIPEGYSVSREKKERFSLILESASTNQTSMYLCASIRGIGNTIYFGEGSWLTVV.

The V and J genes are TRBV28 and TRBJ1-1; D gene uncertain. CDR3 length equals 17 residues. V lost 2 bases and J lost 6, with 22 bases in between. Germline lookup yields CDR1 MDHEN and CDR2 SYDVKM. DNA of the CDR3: TGTGCCAGCAGTTTAATCGCGGCCGGAAACGTCCGGCCTGAAGCTTTCTTT. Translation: CASSLIAAGNVRPEAFF.

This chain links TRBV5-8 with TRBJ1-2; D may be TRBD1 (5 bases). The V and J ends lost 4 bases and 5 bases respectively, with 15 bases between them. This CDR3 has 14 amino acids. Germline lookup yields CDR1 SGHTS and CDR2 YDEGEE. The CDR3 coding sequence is TGTGCCAGCAGCCTGTCAGGGAAGAGGTATGGCTACACCTTC. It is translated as CASSLSGKRYGYTF.

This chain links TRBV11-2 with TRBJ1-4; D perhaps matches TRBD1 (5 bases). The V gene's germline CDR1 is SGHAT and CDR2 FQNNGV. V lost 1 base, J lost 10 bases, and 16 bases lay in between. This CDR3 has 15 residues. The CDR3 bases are TGTGCCAGCAGCTTAGTCGGGGGGTATGGGGCAAAACTGTTTTTT. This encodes CASSLVGGYGAKLFF.

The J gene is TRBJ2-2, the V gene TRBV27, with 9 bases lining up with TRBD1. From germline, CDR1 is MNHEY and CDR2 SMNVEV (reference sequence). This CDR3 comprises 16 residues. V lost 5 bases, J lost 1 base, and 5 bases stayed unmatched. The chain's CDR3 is CASSVGTGRNTGELFF. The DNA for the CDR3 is TGTGCCAGCAGTGTCGGGACAGGGAGGAACACCGGGGAGCTGTTTTTT.

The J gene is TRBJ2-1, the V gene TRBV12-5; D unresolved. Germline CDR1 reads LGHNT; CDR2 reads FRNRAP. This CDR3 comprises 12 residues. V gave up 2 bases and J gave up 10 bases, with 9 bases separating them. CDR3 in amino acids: CASGLIGQEQFF. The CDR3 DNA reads TGTGCTAGTGGTTTGATCGGGCAGGAGCAGTTCTTC.

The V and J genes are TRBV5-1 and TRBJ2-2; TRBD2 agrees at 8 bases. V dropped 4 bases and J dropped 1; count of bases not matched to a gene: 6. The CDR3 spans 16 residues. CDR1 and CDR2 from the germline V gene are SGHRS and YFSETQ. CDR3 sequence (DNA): TGCGCCAGCAGCGACTCTAGCGGGTTGAACACCGGGGAGCTGTTTTTT. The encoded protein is CASSDSSGLNTGELFF.

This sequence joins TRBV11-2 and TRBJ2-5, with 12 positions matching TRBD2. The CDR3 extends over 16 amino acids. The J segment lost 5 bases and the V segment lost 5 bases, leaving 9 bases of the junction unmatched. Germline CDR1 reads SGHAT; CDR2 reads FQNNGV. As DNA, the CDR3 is TGTGCCAGCAGCCTCCGACTAGCGGGAGCGGTTGAGACCCAGTACTTC. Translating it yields CASSLRLAGAVETQYF.

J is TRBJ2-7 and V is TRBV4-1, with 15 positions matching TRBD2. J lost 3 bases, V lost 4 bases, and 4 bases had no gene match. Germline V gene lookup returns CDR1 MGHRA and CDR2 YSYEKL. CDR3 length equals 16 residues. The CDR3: CASSLTGLAGGYEQYF. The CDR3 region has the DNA TGCGCCAGCAGCCTTACGGGACTAGCGGGAGGCTACGAGCAGTACTTC.

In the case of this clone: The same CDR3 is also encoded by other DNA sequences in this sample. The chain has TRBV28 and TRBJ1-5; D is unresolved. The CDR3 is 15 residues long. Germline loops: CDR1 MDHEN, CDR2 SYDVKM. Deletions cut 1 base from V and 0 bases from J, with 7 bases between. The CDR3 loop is CASSLLGSSNQPQHF. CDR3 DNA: TGTGCCAGCAGTTTATTGGGCAGTAGCAATCAGCCCCAGCATTTT.

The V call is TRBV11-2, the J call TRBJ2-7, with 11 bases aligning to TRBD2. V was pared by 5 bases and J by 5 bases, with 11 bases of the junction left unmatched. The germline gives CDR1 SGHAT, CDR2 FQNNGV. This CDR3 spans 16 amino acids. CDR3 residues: CASSPPSGRSTHEQYF. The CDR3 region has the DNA TGTGCCAGCAGCCCACCTAGCGGGAGGTCCACCCACGAGCAGTACTTC.

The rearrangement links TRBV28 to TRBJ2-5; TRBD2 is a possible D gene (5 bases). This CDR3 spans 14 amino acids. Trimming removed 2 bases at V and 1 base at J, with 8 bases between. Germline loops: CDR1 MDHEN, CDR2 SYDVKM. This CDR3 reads CASSLGGPQETQYF. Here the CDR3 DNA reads TGTGCCAGCAGTTTAGGAGGACCCCAAGAGACCCAGTACTTC.

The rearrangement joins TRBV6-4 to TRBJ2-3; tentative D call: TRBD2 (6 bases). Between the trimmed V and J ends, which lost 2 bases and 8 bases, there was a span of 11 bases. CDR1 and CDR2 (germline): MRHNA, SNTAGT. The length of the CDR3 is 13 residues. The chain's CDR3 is CASSDRGTGTQYF. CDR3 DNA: TGTGCCAGCAGTGACCGAGGGACTGGTACGCAGTATTTT.

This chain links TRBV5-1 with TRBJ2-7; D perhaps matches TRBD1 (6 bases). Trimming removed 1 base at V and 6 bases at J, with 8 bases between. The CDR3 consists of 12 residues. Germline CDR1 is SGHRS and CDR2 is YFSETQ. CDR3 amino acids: CASSLLGAEQYF. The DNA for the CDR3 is TGCGCCAGCAGCTTGCTGGGGGCCGAGCAGTACTTC.

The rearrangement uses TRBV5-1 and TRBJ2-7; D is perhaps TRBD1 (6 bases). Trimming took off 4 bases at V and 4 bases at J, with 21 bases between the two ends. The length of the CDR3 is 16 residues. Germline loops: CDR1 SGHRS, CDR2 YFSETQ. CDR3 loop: CASSKGHTAASYEQYF. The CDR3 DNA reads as TGCGCCAGCAGCAAGGGACATACGGCCGCATCATACGAGCAGTACTTC.

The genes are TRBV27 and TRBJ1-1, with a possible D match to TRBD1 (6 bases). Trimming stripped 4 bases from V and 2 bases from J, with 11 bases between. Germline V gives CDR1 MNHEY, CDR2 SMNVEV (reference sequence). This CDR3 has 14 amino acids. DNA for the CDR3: TGTGCCAGCAGTTCTTACAGGGCTAACACTGAAGCTTTCTTT. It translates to CASSSYRANTEAFF.

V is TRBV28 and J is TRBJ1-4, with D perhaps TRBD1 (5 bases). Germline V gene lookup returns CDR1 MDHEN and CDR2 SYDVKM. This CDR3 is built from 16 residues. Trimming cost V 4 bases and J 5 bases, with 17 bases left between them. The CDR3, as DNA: TGTGCCAGCAGTTCCGACCCGACACGGGGCAATGAAAAACTGTTTTTT. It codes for CASSSDPTRGNEKLFF.

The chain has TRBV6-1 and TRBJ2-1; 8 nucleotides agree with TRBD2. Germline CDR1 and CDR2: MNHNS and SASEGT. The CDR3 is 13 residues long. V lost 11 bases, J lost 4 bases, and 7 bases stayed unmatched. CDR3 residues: CASGGPLYNEQFF. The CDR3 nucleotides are TGTGCCTCGGGGGGGCCCCTTTACAATGAGCAGTTCTTC.

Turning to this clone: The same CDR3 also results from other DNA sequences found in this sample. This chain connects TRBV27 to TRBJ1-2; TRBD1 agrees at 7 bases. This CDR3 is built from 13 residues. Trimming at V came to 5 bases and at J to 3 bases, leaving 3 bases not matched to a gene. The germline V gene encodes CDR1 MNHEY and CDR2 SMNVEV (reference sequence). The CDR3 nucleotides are TGTGCCAGCAGTCCCCAGGGGGACTATGGCTACACCTTC. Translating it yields CASSPQGDYGYTF.

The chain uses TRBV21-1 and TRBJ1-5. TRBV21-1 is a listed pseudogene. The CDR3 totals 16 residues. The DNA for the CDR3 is TGTGCCAGCAGCAAAGTGGTGAATCTTAGCAATCAGCCCCAGCATTTT. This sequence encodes CASSKVVNLSNQPQHF.

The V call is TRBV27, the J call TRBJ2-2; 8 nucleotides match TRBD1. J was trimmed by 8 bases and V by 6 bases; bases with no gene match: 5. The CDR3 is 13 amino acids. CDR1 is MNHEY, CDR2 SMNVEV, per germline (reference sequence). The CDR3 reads CASRDRGTGELFF. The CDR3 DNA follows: TGTGCCAGCAGAGACAGGGGCACGGGGGAGCTGTTTTTT.